A selection of T cell receptor beta chains follows, all from one sample in a study of blood T cell repertoires in COVID-19. The data were produced by immunoSEQ multiplex PCR, yet TCRdb's version contains in-frame clones alone and is incomplete. The table records approximately 200,000 clones, roughly 77% of them present only once. Sample: peripheral blood. The receptors come from a woman of 80 years or more with COVID-19, enrolled during active disease. Each CDR3 is given without its conserved first and last residue. The D gene is left open where the match is weak. Expanded clones get a size class; other rows say once, few or many, or leave the size out.

abundance	v_gene	d_gene	j_gene	CDR3aa
.	TRBV7-8	.	TRBJ1-1	ASSLVRPNTEAF
few	TRBV15	TRBD2	TRBJ2-2	ATSRELAGGLTGELF
.	TRBV20-1	TRBD2	TRBJ2-1	SASLDTTSGDEQF
.	TRBV13	.	TRBJ2-3	ASSLITDTQY
.	TRBV7-9	TRBD2	TRBJ2-5	ASSFPGLAGVETQY
once	TRBV9	TRBD1	TRBJ2-3	ASSVEGAPGDTQY
.	TRBV28	.	TRBJ2-5	ASSSPIQGETQY
few	TRBV19	TRBD1	TRBJ1-4	ASSNQGTVANEKLF
.	TRBV2	TRBD1	TRBJ1-5	ASSLPGQGSQPQH
few	TRBV2	TRBD1	TRBJ1-2	ASSEKTGIDGYGYT
.	TRBV19	.	TRBJ1-5	ASSPDSHQPQH
.	TRBV5-1	.	TRBJ2-6	ASSTDSSGANVLT
.	TRBV6-5	TRBD2	TRBJ2-7	ASKLAGDGYEQY